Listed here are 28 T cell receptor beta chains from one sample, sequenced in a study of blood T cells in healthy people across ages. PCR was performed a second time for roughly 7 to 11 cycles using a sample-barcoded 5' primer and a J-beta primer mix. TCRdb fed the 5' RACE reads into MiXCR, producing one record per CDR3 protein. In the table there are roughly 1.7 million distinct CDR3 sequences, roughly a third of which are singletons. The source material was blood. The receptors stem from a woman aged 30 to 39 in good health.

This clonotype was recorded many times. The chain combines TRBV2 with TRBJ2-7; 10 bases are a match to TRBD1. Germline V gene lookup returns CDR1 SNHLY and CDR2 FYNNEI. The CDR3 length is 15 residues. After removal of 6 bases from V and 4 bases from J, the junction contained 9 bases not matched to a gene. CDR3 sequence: CASRGGGQGIYEQYF. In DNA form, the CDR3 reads TGTGCCAGCAGGGGTGGGGGACAGGGGATTTACGAGCAGTACTTC.

CDR3 bases: TGTGCTAGTGGTACGGACAGTTCGGGGGAGCAGTACTTC. It yields the protein CASGTDSSGEQYF. The chain recombines TRBV12-5 with TRBJ2-7; tentative D call: TRBD1 (6 bases). V lost 5 bases, J lost 7 bases, and 15 bases lay in between. The CDR3 extends over 13 amino acids. Germline values: CDR1 LGHNT, CDR2 FRNRAP.

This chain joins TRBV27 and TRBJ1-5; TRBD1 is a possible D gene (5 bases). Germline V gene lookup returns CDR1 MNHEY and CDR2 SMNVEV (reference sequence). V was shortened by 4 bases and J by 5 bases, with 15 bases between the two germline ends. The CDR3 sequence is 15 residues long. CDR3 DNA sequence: TGTGCCAGCAGTTCAAGTGCGGCGGGGGATCAGCCCCAGCATTTT. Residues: CASSSSAAGDQPQHF.

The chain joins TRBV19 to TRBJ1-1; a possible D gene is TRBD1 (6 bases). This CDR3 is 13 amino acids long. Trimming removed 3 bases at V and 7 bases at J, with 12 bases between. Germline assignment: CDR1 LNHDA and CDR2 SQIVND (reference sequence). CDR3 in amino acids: CASSIFRGGEAFF. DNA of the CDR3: TGTGCCAGTAGTATCTTTAGAGGGGGTGAAGCTTTCTTT.

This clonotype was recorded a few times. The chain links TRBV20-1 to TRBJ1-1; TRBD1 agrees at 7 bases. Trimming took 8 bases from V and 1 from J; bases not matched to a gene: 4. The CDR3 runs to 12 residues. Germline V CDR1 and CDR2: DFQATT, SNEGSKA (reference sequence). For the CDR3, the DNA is TGCAGTCAGAGACAGGGGAACACTGAAGCTTTCTTT. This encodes CSQRQGNTEAFF.

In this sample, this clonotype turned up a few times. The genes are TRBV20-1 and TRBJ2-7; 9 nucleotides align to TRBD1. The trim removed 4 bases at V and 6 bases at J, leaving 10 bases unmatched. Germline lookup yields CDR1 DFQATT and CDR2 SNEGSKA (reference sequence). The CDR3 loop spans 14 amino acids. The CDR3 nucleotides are TGCAGTGCTAACACAGGGGGCGCGAAATCCGAGCAGTACTTC. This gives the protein CSANTGGAKSEQYF.

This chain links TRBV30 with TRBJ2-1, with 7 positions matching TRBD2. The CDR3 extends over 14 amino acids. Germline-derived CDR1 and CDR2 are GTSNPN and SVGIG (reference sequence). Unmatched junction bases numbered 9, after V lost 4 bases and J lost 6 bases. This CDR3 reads CAWTVTSLSNEQFF. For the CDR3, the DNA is TGTGCCTGGACGGTGACTAGCCTATCCAATGAGCAGTTCTTC.

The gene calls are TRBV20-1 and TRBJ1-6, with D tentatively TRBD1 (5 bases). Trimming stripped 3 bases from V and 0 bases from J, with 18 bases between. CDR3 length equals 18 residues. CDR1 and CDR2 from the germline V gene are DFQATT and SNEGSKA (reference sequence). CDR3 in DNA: TGCAGTGCTAGCAGAGGGGCAATCGGGAGCTCCTATAATTCACCCCTCCACTTT. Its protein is CSASRGAIGSSYNSPLHF.

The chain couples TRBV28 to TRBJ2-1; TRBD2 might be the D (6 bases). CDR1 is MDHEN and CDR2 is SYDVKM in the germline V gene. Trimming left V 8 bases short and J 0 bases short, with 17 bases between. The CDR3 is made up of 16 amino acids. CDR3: CASLGVYSGSYNEQFF. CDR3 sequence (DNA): TGTGCCAGCCTTGGGGTTTATAGCGGCTCCTACAATGAGCAGTTCTTC.

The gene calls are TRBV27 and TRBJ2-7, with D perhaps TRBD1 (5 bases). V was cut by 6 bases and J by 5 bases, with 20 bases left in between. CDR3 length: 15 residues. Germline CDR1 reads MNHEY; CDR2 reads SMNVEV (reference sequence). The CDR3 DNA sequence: TGTGCCAGCAGCCCTGGGGCCTTAACGGAAGACGAGCAGTACTTC. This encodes CASSPGALTEDEQYF.

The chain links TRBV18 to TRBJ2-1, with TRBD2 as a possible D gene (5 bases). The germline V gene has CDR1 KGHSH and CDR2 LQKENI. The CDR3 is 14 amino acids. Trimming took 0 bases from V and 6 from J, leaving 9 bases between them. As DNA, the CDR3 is TGTGCCAGCTCACCACCGTTGGGGAGCAATGAGCAGTTCTTC. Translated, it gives CASSPPLGSNEQFF.

The CDR3 spells CSASRRQETQYF. Here the CDR3 DNA reads TGCAGTGCTAGTCGGAGACAAGAGACCCAGTACTTC. V gene TRBV20-1 combines with J gene TRBJ2-5; D not certain. This CDR3 region has 12 residues. The germline V gene has CDR1 DFQATT and CDR2 SNEGSKA (reference sequence). The V gene lost 3 bases and the J gene lost 2 bases, with 7 bases spanning the gap.

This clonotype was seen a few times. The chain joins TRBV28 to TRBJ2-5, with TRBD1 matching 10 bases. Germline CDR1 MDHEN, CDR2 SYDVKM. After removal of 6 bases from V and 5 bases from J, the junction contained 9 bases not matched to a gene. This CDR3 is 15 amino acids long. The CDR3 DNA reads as TGTGCCAGCAGCCCTAGGACAGGGGGGATGGAGACCCAGTACTTC. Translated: CASSPRTGGMETQYF.

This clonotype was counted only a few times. This chain's CDR3 is CSAYPTGSRGQYF. The CDR3 DNA sequence: TGCAGTGCCTACCCTACGGGCTCGAGGGGGCAGTACTTC. This chain connects TRBV20-1 to TRBJ2-7; D tentatively reads TRBD1 or TRBD2 (5 bases each). Germline V lookup: CDR1 DFQATT, CDR2 SNEGSKA (reference sequence). CDR3 length: 13 residues. V was pared by 6 bases and J by 9 bases, with 21 bases between.

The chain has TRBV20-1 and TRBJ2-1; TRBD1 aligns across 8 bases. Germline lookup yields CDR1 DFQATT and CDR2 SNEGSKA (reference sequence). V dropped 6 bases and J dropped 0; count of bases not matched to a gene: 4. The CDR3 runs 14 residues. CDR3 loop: CSATDRDSYNEQFF. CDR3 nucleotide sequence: TGCAGTGCAACGGACAGGGACTCCTACAATGAGCAGTTCTTC.

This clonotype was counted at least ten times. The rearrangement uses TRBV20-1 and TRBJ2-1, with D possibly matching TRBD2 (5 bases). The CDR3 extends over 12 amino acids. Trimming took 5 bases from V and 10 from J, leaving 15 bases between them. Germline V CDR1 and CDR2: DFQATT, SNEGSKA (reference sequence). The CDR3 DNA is TGCAGTGCTTCCCCAGATAGCGAAGAGCAGTTCTTC. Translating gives CSASPDSEEQFF.

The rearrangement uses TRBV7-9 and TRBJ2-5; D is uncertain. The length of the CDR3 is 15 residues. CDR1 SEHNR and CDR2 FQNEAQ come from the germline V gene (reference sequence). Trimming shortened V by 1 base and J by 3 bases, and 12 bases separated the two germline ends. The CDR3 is CASSLGRWGKETQYF. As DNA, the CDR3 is TGTGCCAGCAGCTTAGGACGGTGGGGAAAAGAGACCCAGTACTTC.

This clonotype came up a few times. CDR3 protein: CASSTIAGGIHNEQFF. The CDR3, as DNA: TGTGCCAGCAGCACCATAGCGGGGGGCATCCACAATGAGCAGTTCTTC. The chain uses TRBV21-1 and TRBJ2-1; the tabulated D call, TRBD2, remains unverified against the DNA. TRBV21-1 is a listed pseudogene. The CDR3 runs 16 residues.

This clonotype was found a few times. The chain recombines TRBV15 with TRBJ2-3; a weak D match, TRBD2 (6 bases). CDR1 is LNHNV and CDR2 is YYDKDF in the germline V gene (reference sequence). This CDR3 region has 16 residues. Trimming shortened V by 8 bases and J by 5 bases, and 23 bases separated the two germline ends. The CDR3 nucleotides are TGTGCCACCTCTCTATCCGGGGGTAGGAATGTAGATACGCAGTATTTT. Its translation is CATSLSGGRNVDTQYF.

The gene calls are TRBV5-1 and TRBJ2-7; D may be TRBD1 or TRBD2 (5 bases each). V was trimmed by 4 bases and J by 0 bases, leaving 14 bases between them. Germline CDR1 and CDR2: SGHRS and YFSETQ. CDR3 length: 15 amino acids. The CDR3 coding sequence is TGCGCCAGCAGCACCCCGGGGCGCTCCTCCTACGAGCAGTACTTC. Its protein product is CASSTPGRSSYEQYF.

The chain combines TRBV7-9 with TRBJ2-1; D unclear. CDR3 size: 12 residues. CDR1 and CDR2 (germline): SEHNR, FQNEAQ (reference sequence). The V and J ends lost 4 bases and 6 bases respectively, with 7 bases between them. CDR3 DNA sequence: TGTGCCAGCAGCTCCCACGGCAATGAGCAGTTCTTC. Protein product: CASSSHGNEQFF.

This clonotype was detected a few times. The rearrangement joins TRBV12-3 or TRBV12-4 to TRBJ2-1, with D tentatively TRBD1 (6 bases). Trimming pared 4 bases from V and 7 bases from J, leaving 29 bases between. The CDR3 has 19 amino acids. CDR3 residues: CASSYRDTGLPPSYNEQFF. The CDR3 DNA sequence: TGTGCCAGCAGTTACCGGGACACGGGCCTTCCCCCGAGCTATAATGAGCAGTTCTTC.

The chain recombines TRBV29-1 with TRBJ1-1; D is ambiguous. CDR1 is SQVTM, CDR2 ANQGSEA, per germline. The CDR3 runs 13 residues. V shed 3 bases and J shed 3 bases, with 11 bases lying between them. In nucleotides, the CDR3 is TGCAGCGTTGACGGACGCCGGGACACTGAAGCTTTCTTT. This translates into CSVDGRRDTEAFF.

The CDR3 spells CASSSGTSGVETQYF. In DNA form, the CDR3 reads TGCGCCAGCAGCTCCGGGACTAGCGGGGTAGAGACCCAGTACTTC. The gene calls are TRBV5-1 and TRBJ2-5, with TRBD2 identical over 13 bases. This CDR3 contains 15 residues. Germline V gives CDR1 SGHRS, CDR2 YFSETQ. Trimming cost V 3 bases and J 4 bases; bases outside gene matches: 3.

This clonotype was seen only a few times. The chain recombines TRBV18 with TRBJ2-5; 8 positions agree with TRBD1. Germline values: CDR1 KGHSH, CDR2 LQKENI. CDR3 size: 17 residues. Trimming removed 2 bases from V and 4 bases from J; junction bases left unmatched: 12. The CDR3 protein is CASSPGQGEALGETQYF. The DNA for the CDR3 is TGTGCCAGCTCACCAGGACAGGGTGAAGCGTTAGGAGAGACCCAGTACTTC.

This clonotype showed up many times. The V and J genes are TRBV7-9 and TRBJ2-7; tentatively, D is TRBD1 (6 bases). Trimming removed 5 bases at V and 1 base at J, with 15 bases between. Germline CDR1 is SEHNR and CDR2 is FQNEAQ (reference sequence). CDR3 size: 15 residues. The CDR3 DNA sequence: TGTGCCAGCAGCACGACACAGGGATCATCCTACGAGCAGTACTTC. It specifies CASSTTQGSSYEQYF.

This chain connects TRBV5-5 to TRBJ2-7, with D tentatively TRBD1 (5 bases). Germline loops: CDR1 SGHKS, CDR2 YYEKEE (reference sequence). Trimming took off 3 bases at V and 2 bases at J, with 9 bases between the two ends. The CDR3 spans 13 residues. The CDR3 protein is CASSSRTTYEQYF. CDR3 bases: TGTGCCAGCAGCTCCAGGACAACCTACGAGCAGTACTTC.

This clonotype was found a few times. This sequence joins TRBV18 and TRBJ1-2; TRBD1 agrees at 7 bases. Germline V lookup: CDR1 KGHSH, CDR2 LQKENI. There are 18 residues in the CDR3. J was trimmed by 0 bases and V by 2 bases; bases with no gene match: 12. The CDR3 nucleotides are TGTGCCAGCTCACCAATCACTCAACAGGGGCGAGCTAACTATGGCTACACCTTC. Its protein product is CASSPITQQGRANYGYTF.